Each of the 7 T cell receptor beta chains below was sequenced from the same sample in a study of vaccination effects on CD4 cells after COVID-19. The culture ran for nine to eleven days, and then CD4+ T cells were isolated. The assay was immunoSEQ multiplex PCR, and TCRdb's table has in-frame clones only and misses some. This table has 50,000 to 75,000 clones, around 80% appearing once. These receptors have no known antigen. This material consisted of CD4+ T cells from PBMCs cultured without peptide, taken before COVID-19 vaccination. These receptors came from a human donor who received a COVID-19 vaccine.

The rearrangement uses TRBV5-1 and TRBJ2-2; possibly TRBD1 for D (6 bases). This CDR3 region has 14 residues. The germline gives CDR1 SGHRS, CDR2 YFSETQ. Trimming left V 3 bases short and J 7 bases short, with 13 bases between. CDR3 in amino acids: CASSYTGSGGELFF. The CDR3 DNA follows: TGCGCCAGCAGCTATACAGGGTCGGGCGGGGAGCTGTTTTTT. The whole variable domain, remainder taken from reference TRBV5-1 and TRBJ2-2, is KAGVTQTPRYLIKTRGQQVTLSCSPISGHRSVSWYQQTPGQGLQFLFEYFSETQRNKGNFPGRFSGRQFSNSRSEMNVSTLELGDSALYLCASSYTGSGGELFFGEGSRLTVL.

The chain carries TRBV4-2 and TRBJ2-5, with TRBD2 matching over 9 bases. J was trimmed by 3 bases and V by 1 base; bases with no gene match: 3. Germline V gene data show CDR1 as LGHNA and CDR2 as YNFKEQ. The CDR3 extends over 15 amino acids. The CDR3, as DNA: TGTGCCAGCAGCCAAGTGTTAGCGGGGGAAGAGACCCAGTACTTC. This translates into CASSQVLAGEETQYF.

In its sample, this clone was seen once. The gene calls are TRBV18 and TRBJ2-7; 8 bases match TRBD1. The CDR3 extends over 13 amino acids. In germline, CDR1 is KGHSH, CDR2 LQKENI. Germline trimming cut 3 bases from V and 6 bases from J; bases unmatched to any gene: 4. The CDR3: CASSPRGQAEQYV. CDR3 DNA: TGTGCCAGCTCACCTAGGGGACAGGCCGAGCAGTACGTC.

The chain employs TRBV7-8 and TRBJ2-2, with 12 bases matching TRBD1. The CDR3 runs to 17 residues. The J segment lost 4 bases and the V segment lost 1 base, leaving 4 bases of the junction unmatched. From germline, CDR1 is SGHVS and CDR2 FQNEAQ. The chain's CDR3 is CASSLGGQGAATGELFF. Written as DNA, the CDR3 is TGTGCCAGCAGCTTAGGGGGACAGGGGGCGGCCACCGGGGAGCTGTTTTTT.

This clone was recorded a few times. The rearrangement links TRBV28 to TRBJ1-6, with D perhaps TRBD1 (6 bases). The CDR3 is 16 residues long. The germline V gene has CDR1 MDHEN and CDR2 SYDVKM. Trimming stripped 6 bases from V and 1 base from J, with 13 bases between. The CDR3 DNA is TGTGCCAGCAGGACGCCCAGGGGTTCCTATAATTCACCCCTCCACTTT. Translated, it gives CASRTPRGSYNSPLHF.

This clone was picked up one time. The gene calls are TRBV5-1 and TRBJ2-7; weak D call: TRBD1 (6 bases). The ends were cut back, 1 base at V and 0 bases at J, with 8 bases in the middle. Germline V CDR1 and CDR2: SGHRS, YFSETQ. The CDR3 covers 14 residues. The CDR3 nucleotides read TGCGCCAGCAGCTTGCAGGGGCCCTCCTACGAGCAGTACGTC. It codes for CASSLQGPSYEQYV.

V and J are TRBV7-9 and TRBJ2-7; D is ambiguous. CDR1 and CDR2 from the germline V gene are SEHNR and FQNEAQ (reference sequence). V was cut by 1 base and J by 6 bases, with 7 bases left in between. The CDR3 totals 12 residues. Here the CDR3 reads CASSLGGSEQYV. The CDR3 DNA reads as TGTGCCAGCAGCTTAGGGGGTTCCGAGCAGTACGTC.